This T cell receptor (beta chain) was identified during a study of blood T cell repertoires in COVID-19. The CDR3 spans 17 residues. V gave up 5 bases and J gave up 3 bases, with 23 bases separating them. Germline CDR1 and CDR2: MNHEY and SMNVEV (reference sequence). Source study methods: Counts of nucleated cells, estimated from reference gene primer amplification, were obtained. The method was immunoSEQ multiplex PCR; TCRdb's version includes in-frame clones alone and lacks a portion of them. For V, J and clone size, that table is used; D and trimming come from the DNA. The sample yields about 200,000 clones, over 75% seen once.

The sequenced sample consisted of peripheral blood. This TCR derives from a man in his forties or fifties who had recovered from COVID-19. The rearrangement links TRBV27 to TRBJ2-7; tentatively, D is TRBD1 (5 bases). This CDR3 is CASSPKRQNPNSYEQYF. CDR3 nucleotide sequence: TGTGCCAGCAGTCCTAAACGACAGAACCCTAATAGCTACGAGCAGTACTTC.